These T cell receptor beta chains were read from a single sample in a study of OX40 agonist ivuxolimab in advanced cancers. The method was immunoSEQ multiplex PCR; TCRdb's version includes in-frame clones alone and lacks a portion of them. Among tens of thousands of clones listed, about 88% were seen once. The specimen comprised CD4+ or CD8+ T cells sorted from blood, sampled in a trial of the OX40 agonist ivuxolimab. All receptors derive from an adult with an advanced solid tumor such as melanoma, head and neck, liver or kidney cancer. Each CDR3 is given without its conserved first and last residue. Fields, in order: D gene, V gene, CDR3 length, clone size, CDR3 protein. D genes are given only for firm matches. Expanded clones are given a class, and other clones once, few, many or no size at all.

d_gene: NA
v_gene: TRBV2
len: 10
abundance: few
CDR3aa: ASRVTRHEQY

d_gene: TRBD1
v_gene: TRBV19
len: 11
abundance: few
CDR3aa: ASRGQGSTEAF

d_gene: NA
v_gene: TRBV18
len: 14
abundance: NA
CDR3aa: ASSPRLSDGNTEAF

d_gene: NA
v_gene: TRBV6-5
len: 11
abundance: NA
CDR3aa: ASRRGSNNEQF

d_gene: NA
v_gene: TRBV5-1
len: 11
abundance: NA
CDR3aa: ASRWSSGNTIY

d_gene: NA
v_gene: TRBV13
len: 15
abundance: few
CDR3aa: ASSSKFRILNTGELF

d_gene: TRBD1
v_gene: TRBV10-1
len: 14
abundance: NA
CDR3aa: ASKGARGLGGETQY

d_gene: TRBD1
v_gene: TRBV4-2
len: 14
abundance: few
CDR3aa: ASSQLMGQGAGKLF

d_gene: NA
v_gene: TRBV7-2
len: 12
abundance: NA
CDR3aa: ASSFGGVTGELF

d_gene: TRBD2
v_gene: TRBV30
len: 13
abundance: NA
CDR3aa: AWGSGRGGTDTQY

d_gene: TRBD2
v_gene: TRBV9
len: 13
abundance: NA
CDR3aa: ASSLSGRAGDTQY

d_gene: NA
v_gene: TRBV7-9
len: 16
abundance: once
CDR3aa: ASRLGLVGRSSTDTQY

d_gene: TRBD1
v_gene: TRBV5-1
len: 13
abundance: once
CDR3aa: ASSEDRVAGNTIY

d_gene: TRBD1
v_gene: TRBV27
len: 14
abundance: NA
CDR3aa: ASSPGQGSAKNIQY

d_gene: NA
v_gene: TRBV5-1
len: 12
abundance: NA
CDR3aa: ASSSTVSKNIQY

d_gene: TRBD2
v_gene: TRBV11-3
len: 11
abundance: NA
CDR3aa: ASSWDYLNEQF

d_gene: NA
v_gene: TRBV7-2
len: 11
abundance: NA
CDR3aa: ASTLTRRGTQY

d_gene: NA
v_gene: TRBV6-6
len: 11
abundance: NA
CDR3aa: ASTRGSNQPQH

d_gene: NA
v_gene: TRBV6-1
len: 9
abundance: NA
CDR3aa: ASSFRGGYT

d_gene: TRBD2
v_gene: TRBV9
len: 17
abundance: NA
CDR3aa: ASSVRLAGTTPSTDTQY

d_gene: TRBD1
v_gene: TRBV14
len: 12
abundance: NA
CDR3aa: ASSPGTEQETQY

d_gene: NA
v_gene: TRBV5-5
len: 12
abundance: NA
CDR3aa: ASSLTTGGNTIY

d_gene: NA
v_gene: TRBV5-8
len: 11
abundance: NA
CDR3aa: ASSADRLYGYT

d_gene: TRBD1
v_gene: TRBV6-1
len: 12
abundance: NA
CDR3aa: ASTWGQPQETQY